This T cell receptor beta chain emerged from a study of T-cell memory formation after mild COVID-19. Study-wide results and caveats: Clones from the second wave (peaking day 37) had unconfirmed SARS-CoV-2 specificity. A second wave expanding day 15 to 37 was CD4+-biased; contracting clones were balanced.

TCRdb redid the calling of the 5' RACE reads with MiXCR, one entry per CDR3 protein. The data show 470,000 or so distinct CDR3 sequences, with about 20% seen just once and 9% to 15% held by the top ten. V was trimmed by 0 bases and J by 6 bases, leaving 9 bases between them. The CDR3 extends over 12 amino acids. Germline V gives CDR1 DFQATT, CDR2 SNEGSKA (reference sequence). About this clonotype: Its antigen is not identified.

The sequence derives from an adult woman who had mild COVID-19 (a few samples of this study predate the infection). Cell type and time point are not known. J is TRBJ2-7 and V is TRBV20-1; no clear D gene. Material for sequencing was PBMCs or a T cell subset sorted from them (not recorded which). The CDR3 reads CSARDGVTEQYF. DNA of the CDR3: TGCAGTGCTAGAGATGGGGTAACCGAGCAGTACTTC.